This T cell receptor beta chain was obtained from a study of identifying expanded T cells in peripheral blood. Healthy donors had no documented immune events, such as infections, while sampled. TCRdb keeps only in-frame clones here, not all; method: immunoSEQ multiplex PCR. This sample has 75,000 to 90,000 clones, with about 87% found just once. CDR1 and CDR2 (germline): LGHNT, FRNRAP. V lost 5 bases and J 5 bases, leaving 18 bases between the germline ends. This CDR3 contains 15 residues. The sequenced sample consisted of blood. The clonotype was recovered from a person aged 18 to 75 in good health. The J gene is TRBJ2-5, the V gene TRBV12-5; either TRBD1 or TRBD2 may supply D (6 bases each). The CDR3 nucleotides read TGTGCTAGTGGTCCTGGGGGGCTGCTCGGGGAGACCCAGTACTTC. Translation: CASGPGGLLGETQYF. The full variable domain, rest sourced from reference TRBV12-5 and TRBJ2-5, is DARVTQTPRHKVTEMGQEVTMRCQPILGHNTVFWYRQTMMQGLELLAYFRNRAPLDDSGMPKDRFSAEMPDATLATLKIQPSEPRDSAVYFCASGPGGLLGETQYFGPGTRLLVL.